Listed below are T cell receptor beta chains from one sample, sequenced in a study of blood T cell repertoires in COVID-19. Libraries were prepared by immunoSEQ multiplex PCR; TCRdb keeps only in-frame clonotypes and omits some of them. The sample holds about 150,000 clones, around 84% seen once. The material sequenced was peripheral blood. The receptor set was obtained from a middle-aged man with active or convalescent COVID-19. CDR3s include the opening cysteine and the closing phenylalanine or tryptophan. A D gene is named only where the DNA matches it firmly. The size of a clone is reported for some rows only, either as once, few or many, or as a class for expanded clones.

-	-	TRBV24-1	TRBJ1-5	TGTGCCACCAGTGATGGACAGCTCAGGCGTAGGCATTTT	CATSDGQLRRRHF
TRBD1	-	TRBV7-9	TRBJ2-5	TGTGCCAGCAGCTTCAAAGGACAGGACAGGATAGGAACCCAGTACTTC	CASSFKGQDRIGTQYF
TRBD2	few	TRBV24-1	TRBJ2-3	TGTGCCACCAGATCGGACAGAGGCGGGGGGACAGATACGCAGTATTTT	CATRSDRGGGTDTQYF
-	-	TRBV5-1	TRBJ1-2	TGCGCCAGCAGCTTACTTGGGCAGGATCGTGGCTACACCTTC	CASSLLGQDRGYTF
-	-	TRBV18	TRBJ2-1	TGTGCCAGCTCACCGGGAGAGGAGGGCCATGAGCAGTTCTTC	CASSPGEEGHEQFF
-	-	TRBV6-6	TRBJ2-3	TGTGCCAGCAGTTACCCCGGGATTAGCACAGATACGCAGTATTTT	CASSYPGISTDTQYF
-	-	TRBV28	TRBJ1-2	TGTGCCAGCAGTTTTACAGGGAACGGCTACACCTTC	CASSFTGNGYTF
-	-	TRBV5-1	TRBJ1-1	TGCGCCAGCAGCTTTGGGCAGGCAATGAACACTGAAGCTTTCTTT	CASSFGQAMNTEAFF
-	-	TRBV3-1/TRBV3-2	TRBJ1-6	TGTGCCAGCAGTCTCCGACTCTTAGGTAATTCACCCCTCCACTTT	CASSLRLLGNSPLHF
-	-	TRBV5-4	TRBJ1-4	TGTGCCAGCAGCTCGGGACACCCTGGGCTGAGGGAAAAACTGTTTTTT	CASSSGHPGLREKLFF
TRBD1	-	TRBV5-1	TRBJ1-6	TGCGCCAGCAGCTTGGGACAGGGTGACGGGTCACCCCTCCACTTT	CASSLGQGDGSPLHF
-	-	TRBV3-1/TRBV3-2	TRBJ2-3	TGTGCCAGCAGCCAAGGCCCTAAAGATACGCAGTATTTT	CASSQGPKDTQYF
-	few	TRBV30	TRBJ1-6	TGTGCCTGGAGTGAGGGGGATGGTTCACCCCTCCACTTT	CAWSEGDGSPLHF
-	-	TRBV29-1	TRBJ1-3	TGCAGCGTTGAAGGAGACACTGGAAACACCATATATTTT	CSVEGDTGNTIYF
-	-	TRBV5-1	TRBJ2-7	TGCGCCAGCAGCTTGATAGGACACTCTCGACACGAGCAGTACTTC	CASSLIGHSRHEQYF
-	few	TRBV11-2	TRBJ1-5	TGTGCCAGCAGCTTAGAGAGGAACAATCAGCCCCAGCATTTT	CASSLERNNQPQHF
-	-	TRBV9	TRBJ2-5	TGTGCCAGCAGCGTAAATCAGGAGACCCAGTACTTC	CASSVNQETQYF
-	few	TRBV6-1	TRBJ2-4	TGTGCCAGCAGTGAAGCGCAGGGGCTGGCCAAAAACATTCAGTACTTC	CASSEAQGLAKNIQYF
-	-	TRBV7-8	TRBJ2-3	TGTGCCAGCAGCCCCGGTAGCACAGATACGCAGTATTTT	CASSPGSTDTQYF
-	-	TRBV24-1	TRBJ2-3	TGTGCCACCAGTGAGGGCGGGGTATCCGCAGATACGCAGTATTTT	CATSEGGVSADTQYF
TRBD2	-	TRBV19	TRBJ2-1	TGTGCCAGTAGTGCTAGCGGGAGGGCGGGGAATGAGCAGTTCTTC	CASSASGRAGNEQFF
-	once	TRBV5-1	TRBJ2-6	TGCGCCAGCAGCTTGGTCGGACAGAACTCTGGGGCCAACGTCCTGACTTTC	CASSLVGQNSGANVLTF
TRBD1	-	TRBV6-5	TRBJ1-2	TGTGCCAGCAGTTATCAGGGGGTTAAGTATGGCTACACCTTC	CASSYQGVKYGYTF
-	-	TRBV2	TRBJ2-2	TGTGCCAGCATATGGGCCGCGAACACCGGGGAGCTGTTTTTT	CASIWAANTGELFF
TRBD1	few	TRBV12-5	TRBJ2-2	TGTGCTAGTGGTTTGGCGGCGTCGGGACAGGGGGCCGCCGGGGAGCTGTTTTTT	CASGLAASGQGAAGELFF
-	-	TRBV20-1	TRBJ1-1	TGCAGTGCTAGAGCCGACAGGGAAGCTTTCTTT	CSARADREAFF
-	-	TRBV5-1	TRBJ2-3	TGCGCCAGCAGCATGGGACTTTCTTCAGATACGCAGTATTTT	CASSMGLSSDTQYF
-	-	TRBV4-3	TRBJ2-1	TGCGCCAGCAGCCAATATGGGGACCGGGCTAGCGATGAGCAGTTCTTC	CASSQYGDRASDEQFF
TRBD1	-	TRBV6-4	TRBJ2-5	TGTGCCAGCAGCGTTGACAGGGGAAAGACCCAGTACTTC	CASSVDRGKTQYF
TRBD2	once	TRBV9	TRBJ2-7	TGTGCCAGCAGCGTAGGAACGGGAGGGCCTTACGAGCAGTACTTC	CASSVGTGGPYEQYF
TRBD2	-	TRBV12-5	TRBJ2-3	TGTGCTAGTGGTGGAGGACTAGTCACAGATACGCAGTATTTT	CASGGGLVTDTQYF
TRBD1	-	TRBV24-1	TRBJ1-4	TGTGCCACCAGTGACGGGACAGGGTCTGGGGAAAAACTGTTTTTT	CATSDGTGSGEKLFF
-	-	TRBV25-1	TRBJ1-5	TGTGCCAGCAGTGGGCCAGGGGGCAATCAGCCCCAGCATTTT	CASSGPGGNQPQHF
-	few	TRBV6-7	TRBJ2-7	TGTGCCAGCAGTTGCCAGCGGACGGGCTCCTACGAGCAGTACTTC	CASSCQRTGSYEQYF
TRBD1	-	TRBV5-1	TRBJ1-4	TGCGCCAGCAGAATAGACAGGGGAATGGGGGAAAAACTGTTTTTT	CASRIDRGMGEKLFF
-	-	TRBV11-1	TRBJ2-3	TGTGCCAGCAGCTTTGGACTAAAGGATACGCAGTATTTT	CASSFGLKDTQYF
-	-	TRBV4-1	TRBJ1-5	TGCGCCAGCAGCCAAGATGGGCAGGGCGGCCAGCCCCAGCATTTT	CASSQDGQGGQPQHF
-	-	TRBV7-3	TRBJ2-2	TGTGCCAGCACCGGACCCAGGGGAACCGGGGAGCTGTTTTTT	CASTGPRGTGELFF
-	-	TRBV27	TRBJ1-5	TGTGCCAGCAGTTTACGAGGGTATGGGGGGGGCAATAGCAATCAGCCCCAGCATTTT	CASSLRGYGGGNSNQPQHF
-	-	TRBV14	TRBJ1-2	TGTGCCAGCAGCCCAGGGGTTCTTGGCTACACCTTC	CASSPGVLGYTF
-	-	TRBV7-2	TRBJ2-5	TGTGCCAGCAACGCCGACCCCGGGGAGACCCAGTACTTC	CASNADPGETQYF
TRBD1	-	TRBV29-1	TRBJ1-5	TGCAGCGTTGCGACAGGGGGCGATCAGCCCCAGCATTTT	CSVATGGDQPQHF
-	once	TRBV5-5	TRBJ1-3	TGTGCCAGCAGCTTGGCCAGGTACTCTGGAAACACCATATATTTT	CASSLARYSGNTIYF
TRBD2	few	TRBV7-7	TRBJ2-2	TGTGCTAGCAGCCCGGGGACTAGGAGGGCCGGGGAGCTGTTTTTT	CASSPGTRRAGELFF
-	-	TRBV6-5	TRBJ1-1	TGTGCCAGCAGGCTCGAGGGGGACACTGAAGCTTTCTTT	CASRLEGDTEAFF
-	few	TRBV19	TRBJ1-5	TGTGCCAGTAGTCTACGGGGGGTGAAGCCCCAGCATTTT	CASSLRGVKPQHF
TRBD1	-	TRBV28	TRBJ2-1	TGTGCCAGCGGGCGACAGGGGGAGGGGTCCAATGAGCAGTTCTTC	CASGRQGEGSNEQFF
TRBD2	once	TRBV3-1/TRBV3-2	TRBJ2-7	TGTGCCAGCAGCTTAAGGACAGGTAGGGGACTAGCCTTTTACGAGCAGTACTTC	CASSLRTGRGLAFYEQYF
TRBD1	-	TRBV19	TRBJ1-2	TGTGCCAGCAGACAGGGGAGTATCTATGGCTACACCTTC	CASRQGSIYGYTF
-	few	TRBV28	TRBJ2-5	TGTGCCAGCAGTCATCAAGAGACCCAGTACTTC	CASSHQETQYF
-	-	TRBV7-8	TRBJ1-5	TGTGCCAGCAGCACGAGAACGGGAATTCAGCCCCAGCATTTT	CASSTRTGIQPQHF
-	-	TRBV19	TRBJ1-5	TGTGCCAGTAGTATATCCGTGGGGGCGGTGGGACAGCCCCAGCATTTT	CASSISVGAVGQPQHF
-	once	TRBV27	TRBJ1-6	TGTGCCAGCAGACCGACGGAGACTCTCAATTCACCCCTCCACTTT	CASRPTETLNSPLHF
-	-	TRBV29-1	TRBJ2-4	TGCAGCGTTGCAGGGGTGTTAGCCAAAAACATTCAGTACTTC	CSVAGVLAKNIQYF
-	-	TRBV19	TRBJ2-3	TGTGCCAGTAGAGTTACAGGGCCCCAAGATACGCAGTATTTT	CASRVTGPQDTQYF
-	once	TRBV18	TRBJ2-1	TGTGCCAGCTCACCACGTCGGATAGAGGCAGATTTGTTCTTC	CASSPRRIEADLFF
-	-	TRBV7-2	TRBJ2-2	TGTGCCAGCAGCCCTACAGGGACCGGGGAGCTGTTTTTT	CASSPTGTGELFF